This T cell receptor (beta chain) came from a study of early stage breast cancer tumors. Study as a whole: Invasive lobular carcinomas made up about 35% of the 12 ER+/PR+/HER2- tumors. General observations from the study: Compared with adjacent normal breast tissue, tumors showed roughly 2.4-fold greater T cell density and higher clonality.

The table came from immunoSEQ multiplex PCR; TCRdb's copy has only in-frame clones and leaves some out. This table has about 46,000 clones, around 80% appearing once. Trimming removed 7 bases at V and 4 bases at J, with 14 bases between. Germline V gives CDR1 MNHEY, CDR2 SMNVEV (reference sequence). This CDR3 has 14 amino acids. The table lists this clone with a few counts. Its antigen remains unidentified. Sequencing was performed on blood. The clonotype was recovered from a person in their forties with breast cancer. The chain recombines TRBV27 with TRBJ2-1; the D gene could be TRBD1 or TRBD2 (5 bases each). This chain's CDR3 is CASTATGRYNEQFF. CDR3 nucleotide sequence: TGTGCCAGCACTGCCACGGGACGTTACAATGAGCAGTTCTTC.